Shown below are 5 T cell receptor beta chains from a single sample sequenced in a study of read filtering for tumor transcriptome and immune sequencing. Molecular barcoded adaptors covering alpha/delta and beta/gamma chains were used on 400 ng RNA. TCRdb passed the reads through MiXCR, listing each CDR3 protein once. The sample holds more than 70,000 distinct CDR3 sequences; 20% to 25% are singletons and the top ten take more than 9.5%. Sequencing was performed on a population of CD138-negative cells sorted from bone marrow. The receptors come from a donor at least 40 years old with multiple myeloma.

This clonotype was counted at least ten times. The junction does not match germline at one end; this may be a read error. The chain is built from TRBV5-1 and TRBJ1-6, with 7 bases matching TRBD1. In germline, CDR1 is SGHRS, CDR2 YFSETQ. The CDR3 extends over 14 amino acids. CDR3 region: CASSSGQLNSPLHF. The CDR3 region has the DNA TGTGCCAGCAGCTCGGGACAGCTGAATTCACCCCTCCACTTT.

CDR3 nucleotides: TGCGCCAGCAGCTTGGCCTCGGGGACAGATACGCAGTATTTT. Its translation: CASSLASGTDTQYF. The chain combines TRBV5-1 with TRBJ2-3; possibly TRBD2 for D (5 bases). Germline CDR1 SGHRS, CDR2 YFSETQ. This CDR3 is 14 amino acids long. V lost 0 bases and J 3 bases, leaving 8 bases between the germline ends. Combining the CDR3 with reference TRBV5-1 and TRBJ2-3 gives the whole variable domain KAGVTQTPRYLIKTRGQQVTLSCSPISGHRSVSWYQQTPGQGLQFLFEYFSETQRNKGNFPGRFSGRQFSNSRSEMNVSTLELGDSALYLCASSLASGTDTQYFGPGTRLTVL.

This clonotype came up many times. V usage is TRBV18 and J usage is TRBJ2-1, with D hard to call. V lost 5 bases and J lost 4, with 9 bases in between. From germline, CDR1 is KGHSH and CDR2 LQKENI. The CDR3 consists of 13 residues. CDR3: CASSSLGYNEQFF. CDR3 nucleotide sequence: TGTGCCAGCTCATCTTTGGGATACAATGAGCAGTTCTTC.

This clonotype was detected only a few times. The chain carries TRBV19 and TRBJ2-6, with 7 bases that match TRBD1. This CDR3 spans 17 amino acids. Looked up from germline, CDR1 is LNHDA and CDR2 is SQIVND (reference sequence). Trimming removed 6 bases from V and 0 bases from J; junction bases left unmatched: 8. The CDR3 loop is CASRPGTAGSGANVLTF. The DNA for the CDR3 is TGTGCCAGTAGGCCCGGGACAGCTGGCTCTGGGGCCAACGTCCTGACTTTC.

This clonotype was seen many times. The CDR3 loop is CASSKPHSQRGVVKDEQFF. DNA for the CDR3: TGTGCCAGCAGCAAGCCCCACTCCCAGCGGGGGGTAGTAAAGGATGAGCAGTTCTTC. V is TRBV5-6 and J is TRBJ2-1, with 9 bases lining up with TRBD2. From germline, CDR1 is SGHDT and CDR2 YYEEEE. There are 19 residues in the CDR3. The J segment lost 8 bases and the V segment lost 4 bases, leaving 22 bases of the junction unmatched.